Below are 5 T cell receptor beta chains sequenced from a single sample in a study of blood T cell repertoires in COVID-19. The assay was immunoSEQ multiplex PCR, and TCRdb's table has in-frame clones only and misses some. This table holds approximately 300,000 clones, 70% to 90% found once. Sequenced sample: PBMCs or T cells enriched from blood (not recorded which). The origin of the receptors is a woman aged 25-40 years who had recovered from COVID-19.

J is TRBJ2-1 and V is TRBV5-1; D might be TRBD1 (5 bases). V was pared by 0 bases and J by 10 bases, with 8 bases between. CDR3 size: 12 residues. Germline V gene lookup returns CDR1 SGHRS and CDR2 YFSETQ. The CDR3 DNA reads TGCGCCAGCAGCTTGGGGACACGGGAGCAGTTCTTC. This codes for CASSLGTREQFF.

This clone was observed a few times. The V gene is TRBV11-2, the J gene TRBJ2-7; 8 positions agree with TRBD2. The CDR3 has 15 amino acids. Trimming cost V 3 bases and J 1 base; bases outside gene matches: 5. Germline V gives CDR1 SGHAT, CDR2 FQNNGV. The CDR3 here is CASSLAGTRSYEQYF. CDR3 in DNA: TGTGCCAGCAGCTTGGCCGGGACTAGGTCCTACGAGCAGTACTTC.

This clone showed up just a few times. The chain combines TRBV15 with TRBJ1-5; D ambiguous. Germline values: CDR1 LNHNV, CDR2 YYDKDF (reference sequence). CDR3 length equals 19 residues. V lost 0 bases and J lost 6, with 24 bases in between. The CDR3 DNA is TGTGCCACCAGCAGAGATTATGGTATCGGGTCGGTTCCACCTCAGCCCCAGCATTTT. Protein product: CATSRDYGIGSVPPQPQHF.

CDR3 nucleotide sequence: TGTGCCAGCAGTACAATGTACAATGAGCAGTTCTTC. Encoded protein: CASSTMYNEQFF. V and J are TRBV6-5 and TRBJ2-1; D is uncertain. The CDR3 totals 12 residues. V lost 5 bases and J lost 4, with 6 bases in between. Germline CDR1 is MNHEY and CDR2 is SVGAGI.

This chain uses TRBV5-1 with TRBJ1-2; 8 nucleotides align to TRBD1. The V gene's germline CDR1 is SGHRS and CDR2 YFSETQ. This CDR3 has 15 amino acids. V lost 3 bases, J lost 4 bases, and 8 bases stayed unmatched. The CDR3 is CASSYLQGESYGYTF. DNA for the CDR3: TGCGCCAGCAGCTACCTACAGGGGGAGAGCTATGGCTACACCTTC.